This passage covers 26 T cell receptor beta chains from one sample sequenced in a study of cytomegalovirus exposure and HLA in healthy donors. PCR involved 60 Vbeta and 13 Jbeta primers. TCRdb's copy holds only in-frame clones and misses some; the assay was immunoSEQ multiplex PCR. The data show about 190,000 clones, with roughly 80% seen just once and roughly 1.6% held by the top ten. Sequences were obtained from PBMCs. These receptors were obtained from a woman between 18 and 29 years old in good health and CMV-seronegative.

This chain connects TRBV7-3 to TRBJ1-1; unclear D gene. With 2 bases removed from V and 4 bases from J, the gap between germline ends came to 14 bases. CDR1 and CDR2 (germline): SGHTA, FQGTGA. The CDR3 is made up of 15 amino acids. The CDR3 reads CASSLDATSGTEAFF. The CDR3 coding sequence is TGTGCCAGCAGCTTAGATGCGACCTCGGGCACTGAAGCTTTCTTT. Looking up the rest from reference TRBV7-3 and TRBJ1-1 gives the full variable domain: GAGVSQTPSNKVTEKGKYVELRCDPISGHTALYWYRQSLGQGPEFLIYFQGTGAADDSGLPNDRFFAVRPEGSVSTLKIQRTERGDSAVYLCASSLDATSGTEAFFGQGTRLTVV.

The CDR3 DNA reads as TGTGCCAGCAGCTTGTCTAACTTCTACGAGCAGTACTTC. Its translation: CASSLSNFYEQYF. V usage is TRBV7-2 and J usage is TRBJ2-7; D uncertain. Trimming cost V 3 bases and J 3 bases, with 9 bases left between them. Germline V CDR1 and CDR2: SGHTA, FQGNSA. CDR3 length: 13 amino acids.

The V gene is TRBV19, the J gene TRBJ2-1; D perhaps matches TRBD1 (5 bases). The CDR3 is 14 residues long. Germline lookup yields CDR1 LNHDA and CDR2 SQIVND (reference sequence). The V end lost 4 bases, the J end lost 6 bases, and 13 bases lay between the germline ends. As DNA, the CDR3 is TGTGCCAGTAGTACAGGGCTGGGCGGCAATGAGCAGTTCTTC. Translated, it gives CASSTGLGGNEQFF.

The V gene is TRBV10-1, the J gene TRBJ2-1; TRBD2 might be the D (5 bases). The CDR3 consists of 12 residues. The V end lost 4 bases, the J end lost 10 bases, and 11 bases lay between the germline ends. Germline V gives CDR1 WNHNN, CDR2 SYGVQD (reference sequence). This CDR3 reads CASSGGGSEQFF. CDR3 nucleotide sequence: TGCGCCAGCAGTGGGGGTGGGAGCGAGCAGTTCTTC.

The chain recombines TRBV19 with TRBJ1-1, with a weak D call TRBD1 (6 bases). Germline V CDR1 and CDR2: LNHDA, SQIVND (reference sequence). V lost 3 bases to trimming and J lost 5 bases, with 16 bases between them. The CDR3 runs 15 residues. Written as DNA, the CDR3 is TGTGCCAGTAGTATCTTTGGACAGTTGGGTACTGAAGCTTTCTTT. Translation gives CASSIFGQLGTEAFF.

The genes are TRBV5-8 and TRBJ2-3; D uncertain. The V and J ends lost 2 bases and 4 bases respectively, with 8 bases between them. CDR3 length: 13 residues. CDR1 is SGHTS and CDR2 is YDEGEE in the germline V gene. DNA of the CDR3: TGTGCCAGCAGCTTTACCCGGGCAGATACGCAGTATTTT. Its translation: CASSFTRADTQYF.

There are a few counts of this clone. This rearrangement joins TRBV28 to TRBJ2-6; 7 nucleotides agree with TRBD1. The CDR3 covers 15 residues. The germline gives CDR1 MDHEN, CDR2 SYDVKM. Trimming cost V 8 bases and J 3 bases; bases outside gene matches: 7. The CDR3 DNA follows: TGTGCCAGCGGACAGGTCCTCTTTGGGGCCAACGTCCTGACTTTC. It is translated as CASGQVLFGANVLTF.

In its sample, this clone was seen once. This chain links TRBV10-3 with TRBJ2-4; D might be TRBD2 (6 bases). This CDR3 contains 19 residues. Germline V gives CDR1 ENHRY, CDR2 SYGVKD. V was pared by 0 bases and J by 0 bases, with 18 bases between. The CDR3 nucleotides are TGTGCCATCAGTGAGTCCCGGGGGTTGGGCCTACTAGCCAAAAACATTCAGTACTTC. Translation: CAISESRGLGLLAKNIQYF.

This clone was seen a few times. The chain couples TRBV19 to TRBJ1-5; D gene unclear. Germline lookup yields CDR1 LNHDA and CDR2 SQIVND (reference sequence). V was cut by 0 bases and J by 9 bases, with 12 bases left in between. CDR3 length: 14 residues. CDR3 coding DNA: TGTGCCAGTAGTATAGATAAGGGCCGGGGGCCCCAGCATTTT. Translation: CASSIDKGRGPQHF. The variable domain in full, completed from reference TRBV19 and TRBJ1-5, reads DGGITQSPKYLFRKEGQNVTLSCEQNLNHDAMYWYRQDPGQGLRLIYYSQIVNDFQKGDIAEGYSVSREKKESFPLTVTSAQKNPTAFYLCASSIDKGRGPQHFGDGTRLSIL.

This chain uses TRBV20-1 with TRBJ1-5; D gene uncertain. The germline V gene has CDR1 DFQATT and CDR2 SNEGSKA (reference sequence). The CDR3 sequence is 11 residues long. CDR3 region: CSLYSNQPQHF. CDR3 DNA sequence: TGCAGCTTATATAGCAATCAGCCCCAGCATTTT.

Worth noting for this clone: The same CDR3 can be traced to other DNA sequences in this sample. V and J are TRBV6-5 and TRBJ1-2; maybe TRBD1 (5 bases). Trimming left V 5 bases short and J 4 bases short, with 8 bases between. CDR1 and CDR2 from the germline V gene are MNHEY and SVGAGI. This CDR3 spans 12 amino acids. The CDR3, as DNA: TGTGCCAGCAGTCCCGGGGGCTATGGCTACACCTTC. Amino acids: CASSPGGYGYTF.

This chain links TRBV7-2 with TRBJ1-5; TRBD1 might be the D (5 bases). CDR1 and CDR2 from the germline V gene are SGHTA and FQGNSA. Trimming removed 0 bases from V and 4 bases from J, with 10 bases in between. The CDR3 extends over 15 amino acids. The CDR3 loop reads CASSLAGQNNQPQHF. The CDR3 DNA reads TGTGCCAGCAGCTTAGCGGGGCAGAATAATCAGCCCCAGCATTTT.

CDR3 DNA: TGTGCCAGTTACGACAGGGGAGAGCATAATTCACCCCTCCACTTT. The encoded protein is CASYDRGEHNSPLHF. The chain carries TRBV6-5 and TRBJ1-6; 8 bases are a match to TRBD1. The CDR3 is made up of 15 amino acids. The germline V gene has CDR1 MNHEY and CDR2 SVGAGI. The junction had 9 bases not matched to a gene; V was cut back by 9 bases and J by 5 bases.

The CDR3 region is CASSLGTGIAYEQYF. The CDR3, as DNA: TGCGCCAGCAGCTTGGGTACAGGGATCGCCTACGAGCAGTACTTC. The gene calls are TRBV5-1 and TRBJ2-7, with D maybe TRBD1 (6 bases). Germline assignment: CDR1 SGHRS and CDR2 YFSETQ. This CDR3 spans 15 amino acids. V dropped 0 bases and J dropped 2 bases, with 12 bases sitting between them. Full variable domain (remainder filled in from reference TRBV5-1 and TRBJ2-7): KAGVTQTPRYLIKTRGQQVTLSCSPISGHRSVSWYQQTPGQGLQFLFEYFSETQRNKGNFPGRFSGRQFSNSRSEMNVSTLELGDSALYLCASSLGTGIAYEQYFGPGTRLTVT.

This chain links TRBV6-1 with TRBJ1-6; 8 bases align to TRBD1. CDR3 length: 14 residues. Germline V CDR1 and CDR2: MNHNS, SASEGT. V trimming: 4 bases; J trimming: 10 bases; junction bases outside the gene matches: 6. The CDR3 nucleotides read TGTGCCAGCAGTGTAGGGACAGGCGGCTCACCCCTCCACTTT. Protein product: CASSVGTGGSPLHF.

This clone was picked up a small number of times. V is TRBV30 and J is TRBJ2-5; perhaps TRBD1 as D (5 bases). The V gene's germline CDR1 is GTSNPN and CDR2 SVGIG (reference sequence). The CDR3 is 15 residues long. V gave up 0 bases and J gave up 5 bases, with 16 bases separating them. The CDR3 DNA is TGTGCCTGGAGTGTACTTTCAGGGTTGATCGAGACCCAGTACTTC. Translation gives CAWSVLSGLIETQYF.

The chain joins TRBV27 to TRBJ2-7, with 7 bases fitting TRBD1. The CDR3 has 15 amino acids. Germline CDR1 MNHEY, CDR2 SMNVEV (reference sequence). J lost 0 bases, V lost 8 bases, and 10 bases had no gene match. The CDR3: CASQRRGQSSYEQYF. CDR3 DNA: TGTGCCAGCCAGCGCCGGGGACAGAGCTCCTACGAGCAGTACTTC.

The rearrangement links TRBV28 to TRBJ1-1; D is unresolved. The CDR3 consists of 12 residues. Between the trimmed V and J ends, which lost 6 bases and 5 bases, there was a span of 10 bases. CDR1 is MDHEN and CDR2 is SYDVKM in the germline V gene. CDR3 DNA sequence: TGTGCCAGCAGGGTGACTGATACTGAAGCTTTCTTT. This translates into CASRVTDTEAFF. Complete variable domain (other parts from reference TRBV28 and TRBJ1-1): DVKVTQSSRYLVKRTGEKVFLECVQDMDHENMFWYRQDPGLGLRLIYFSYDVKMKEKGDIPEGYSVSREKKERFSLILESASTNQTSMYLCASRVTDTEAFFGQGTRLTVV.

This clone was detected only a few times. CDR3 DNA sequence: TGTGCCAGCAGCTTGGCGTCGGTTAAGCCTCGGGATACGCAGTATTTT. Amino acids: CASSLASVKPRDTQYF. The rearrangement links TRBV5-8 to TRBJ2-3, with unresolved D. Germline V gene data show CDR1 as SGHTS and CDR2 as YDEGEE. V was shortened by 0 bases and J by 6 bases, with 17 bases between the two germline ends. The CDR3 is 16 residues long.

This clone is a singleton in its sample. This chain joins TRBV7-8 and TRBJ2-1, with 8 positions matching TRBD2. The CDR3 extends over 18 amino acids. Trimming removed 5 bases from V and 6 bases from J; junction bases left unmatched: 18. Germline V gives CDR1 SGHVS, CDR2 FQNEAQ. CDR3 nucleotide sequence: TGTGCCAGCAGCCCCATCCCCGGGAGCGGGAGAGTATCCAATGAGCAGTTCTTC. Translated, it gives CASSPIPGSGRVSNEQFF. The full variable domain, rest sourced from reference TRBV7-8 and TRBJ2-1, is GAGVSQSPRYKVAKRGQDVALRCDPISGHVSLFWYQQALGQGPEFLTYFQNEAQLDKSGLPSDRFFAERPEGSVSTLKIQRTQQEDSAVYLCASSPIPGSGRVSNEQFFGPGTRLTVL.

The chain couples TRBV28 to TRBJ2-7; 9 nucleotides agree with TRBD1. The CDR3 totals 14 residues. Per germline, CDR1 MDHEN and CDR2 SYDVKM. With 5 bases clipped from V and 3 bases from J, the junction kept 5 bases outside the gene matches. The CDR3: CASSPDRGFYEQYF. CDR3 nucleotide sequence: TGTGCCAGCAGTCCGGACAGGGGCTTCTACGAGCAGTACTTC.

The rearrangement joins TRBV7-6 to TRBJ2-7; D is undetermined. There are 14 residues in the CDR3. Germline CDR1 SGHVS, CDR2 FNYEAQ. V lost 1 base, J lost 4 bases, and 11 bases lay in between. DNA of the CDR3: TGTGCCAGCAGCTTAGAGTCAACCGGGTACGAGCAGTACTTC. As protein: CASSLESTGYEQYF.

The CDR3 protein is CASSVKLAGWGDTQYF. As DNA, the CDR3 is TGTGCCAGCAGCGTCAAATTAGCGGGGTGGGGAGATACGCAGTATTTT. This chain joins TRBV9 and TRBJ2-3; 8 positions match TRBD2. The CDR3 has 16 residues. Looked up from germline, CDR1 is SGDLS and CDR2 is YYNGEE. J was trimmed by 5 bases and V by 2 bases; bases with no gene match: 10. The variable domain in full, with the rest retrieved from reference TRBV9 and TRBJ2-3, is DSGVTQTPKHLITATGQRVTLRCSPRSGDLSVYWYQQSLDQGLQFLIQYYNGEERAKGNILERFSAQQFPDLHSELNLSSLELGDSALYFCASSVKLAGWGDTQYFGPGTRLTVL.

The chain uses TRBV2 and TRBJ1-1; 9 nucleotides align to TRBD1. This CDR3 is 15 amino acids long. Unmatched junction bases numbered 5, after V lost 1 base and J lost 5 bases. CDR1 is SNHLY, CDR2 FYNNEI, per germline. CDR3 region: CASSEGNRGPTEAFF. As DNA, the CDR3 is TGTGCCAGCAGTGAAGGGAACAGGGGGCCAACTGAAGCTTTCTTT. Filled out from reference TRBV2 and TRBJ1-1, the complete variable domain reads EPEVTQTPSHQVTQMGQEVILRCVPISNHLYFYWYRQILGQKVEFLVSFYNNEISEKSEIFDDQFSVERPDGSNFTLKIRSTKLEDSAMYFCASSEGNRGPTEAFFGQGTRLTVV.

This sequence joins TRBV5-1 and TRBJ2-4; 11 bases match TRBD1. The junction had 6 bases not matched to a gene; V was cut back by 4 bases and J by 0 bases. This CDR3 contains 17 residues. CDR1 and CDR2 from the germline V gene are SGHRS and YFSETQ. CDR3 coding DNA: TGCGCCAGCAGCCAGGGACAGGGGGACCTAGCCAAAAACATTCAGTACTTC. Translating gives CASSQGQGDLAKNIQYF.

The rearrangement links TRBV19 to TRBJ1-1; D perhaps matches TRBD1 (5 bases). This CDR3 is 13 amino acids long. Germline V gene data show CDR1 as LNHDA and CDR2 as SQIVND (reference sequence). V was cut by 11 bases and J by 5 bases, with 18 bases left in between. The CDR3 region is CASNQGLETEAFF. CDR3 in DNA: TGTGCCTCCAACCAGGGATTGGAAACTGAAGCTTTCTTT.